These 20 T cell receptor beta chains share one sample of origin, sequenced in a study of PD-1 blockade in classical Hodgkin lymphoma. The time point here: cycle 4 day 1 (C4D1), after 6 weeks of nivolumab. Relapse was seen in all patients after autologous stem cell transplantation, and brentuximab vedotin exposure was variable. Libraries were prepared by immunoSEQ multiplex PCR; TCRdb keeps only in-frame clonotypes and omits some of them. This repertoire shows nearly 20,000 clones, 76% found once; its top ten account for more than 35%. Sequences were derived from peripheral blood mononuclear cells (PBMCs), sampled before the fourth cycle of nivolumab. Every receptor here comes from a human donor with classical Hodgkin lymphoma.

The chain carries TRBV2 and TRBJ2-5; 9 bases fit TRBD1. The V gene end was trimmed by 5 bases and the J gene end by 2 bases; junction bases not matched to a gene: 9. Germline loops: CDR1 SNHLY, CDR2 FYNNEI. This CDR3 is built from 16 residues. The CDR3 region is CASSKRDRVWQETQYF. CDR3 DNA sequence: TGTGCCAGCAGTAAGCGGGACAGGGTCTGGCAAGAGACCCAGTACTTC.

CDR3 sequence (DNA): TGCGCCAGTAGGACAGACCAACTCAATGAAGCTTTCTTT. Translated: CASRTDQLNEAFF. This chain joins TRBV5-1 and TRBJ1-1; maybe TRBD1 (6 bases). Per germline, CDR1 SGHRS and CDR2 YFSETQ. The V gene lost 8 bases and the J gene lost 7 bases, with 18 bases spanning the gap. The CDR3 has 13 amino acids.

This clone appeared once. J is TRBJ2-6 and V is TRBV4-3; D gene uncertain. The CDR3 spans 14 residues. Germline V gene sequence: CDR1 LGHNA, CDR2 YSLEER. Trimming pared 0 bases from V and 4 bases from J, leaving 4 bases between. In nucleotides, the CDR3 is TGCGCCAGCAGCCAAGAAACCGGGGCCAACGTCCTGACTTTC. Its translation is CASSQETGANVLTF.

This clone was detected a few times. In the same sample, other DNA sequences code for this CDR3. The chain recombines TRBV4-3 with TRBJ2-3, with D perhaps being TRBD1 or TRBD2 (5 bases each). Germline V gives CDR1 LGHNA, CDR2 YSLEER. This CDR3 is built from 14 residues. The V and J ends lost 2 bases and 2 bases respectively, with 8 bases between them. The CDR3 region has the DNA TGCGCCAGCAGCCAATTGGGGGTCACAGATACGCAGTATTTT. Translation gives CASSQLGVTDTQYF.

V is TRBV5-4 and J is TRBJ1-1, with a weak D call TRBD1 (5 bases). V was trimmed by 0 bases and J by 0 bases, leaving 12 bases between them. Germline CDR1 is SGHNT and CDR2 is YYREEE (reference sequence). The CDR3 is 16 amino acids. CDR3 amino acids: CASSLGQYSMNTEAFF. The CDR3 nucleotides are TGTGCCAGCAGCTTGGGACAGTACTCTATGAACACTGAAGCTTTCTTT.

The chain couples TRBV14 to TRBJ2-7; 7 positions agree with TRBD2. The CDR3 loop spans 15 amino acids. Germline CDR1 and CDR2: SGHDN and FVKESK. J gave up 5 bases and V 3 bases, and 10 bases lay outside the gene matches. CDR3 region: CASSHLRGGGDEQYF. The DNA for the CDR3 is TGTGCCAGCAGCCACCTTCGTGGGGGGGGAGACGAGCAGTACTTC. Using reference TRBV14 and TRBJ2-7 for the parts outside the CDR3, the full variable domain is EAGVTQFPSHSVIEKGQTVTLRCDPISGHDNLYWYRRVMGKEIKFLLHFVKESKQDESGMPNNRFLAERTGGTYSTLKVQPAELEDSGVYFCASSHLRGGGDEQYFGPGTRLTVT.

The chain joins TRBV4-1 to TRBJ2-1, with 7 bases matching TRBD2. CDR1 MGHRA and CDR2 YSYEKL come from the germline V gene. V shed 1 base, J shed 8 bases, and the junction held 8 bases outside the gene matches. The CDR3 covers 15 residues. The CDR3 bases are TGCGCCAGCAGCCAAGCCCCGACTAGCTTCGATGAGCAGTTCTTC. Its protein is CASSQAPTSFDEQFF.

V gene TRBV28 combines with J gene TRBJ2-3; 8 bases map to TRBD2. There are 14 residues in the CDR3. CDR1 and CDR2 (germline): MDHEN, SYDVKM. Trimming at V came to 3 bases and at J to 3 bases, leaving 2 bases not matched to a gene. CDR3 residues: CASSFLAGTDTQYF. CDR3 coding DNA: TGTGCCAGCAGTTTCTTAGCGGGAACAGATACGCAGTATTTT.

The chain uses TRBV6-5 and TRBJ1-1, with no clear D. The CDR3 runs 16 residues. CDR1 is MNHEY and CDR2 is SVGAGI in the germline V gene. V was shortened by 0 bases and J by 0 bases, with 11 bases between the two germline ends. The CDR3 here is CASSYSSVGVNTEAFF. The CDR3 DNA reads TGTGCCAGCAGTTACTCCTCAGTGGGAGTGAACACTGAAGCTTTCTTT.

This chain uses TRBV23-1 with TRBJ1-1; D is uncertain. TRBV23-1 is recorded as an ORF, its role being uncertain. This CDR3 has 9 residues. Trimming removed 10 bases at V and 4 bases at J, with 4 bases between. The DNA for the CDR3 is TGCGCCACGTCCACTGAAGCTTTCTTT. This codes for CATSTEAFF.

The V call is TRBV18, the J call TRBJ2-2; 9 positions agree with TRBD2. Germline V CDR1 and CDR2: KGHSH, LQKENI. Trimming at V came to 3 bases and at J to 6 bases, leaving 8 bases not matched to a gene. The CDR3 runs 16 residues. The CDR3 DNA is TGTGCCAGCTCACCTCCCGGGACTAGCCTTTCCGGGGAGCTGTTTTTT. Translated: CASSPPGTSLSGELFF.

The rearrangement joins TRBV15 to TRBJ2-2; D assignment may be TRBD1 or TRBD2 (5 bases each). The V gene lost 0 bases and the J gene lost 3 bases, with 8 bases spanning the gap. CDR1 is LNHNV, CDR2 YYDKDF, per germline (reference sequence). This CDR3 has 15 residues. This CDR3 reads CATSRDLGDTGELFF. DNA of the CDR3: TGTGCCACCAGCAGAGATCTGGGGGACACCGGGGAGCTGTTTTTT.

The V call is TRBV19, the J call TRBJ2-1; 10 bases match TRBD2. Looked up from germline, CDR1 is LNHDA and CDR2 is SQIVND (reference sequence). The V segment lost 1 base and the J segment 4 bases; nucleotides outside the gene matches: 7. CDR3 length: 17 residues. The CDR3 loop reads CASSIVGASGRYNEQFF. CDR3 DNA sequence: TGTGCCAGTAGTATAGTAGGGGCTAGCGGGAGATACAATGAGCAGTTCTTC.

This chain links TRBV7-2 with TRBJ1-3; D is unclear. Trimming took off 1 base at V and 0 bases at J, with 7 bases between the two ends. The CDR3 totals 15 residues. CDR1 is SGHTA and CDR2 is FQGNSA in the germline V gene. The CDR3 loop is CASSLGVPSGNTIYF. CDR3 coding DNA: TGTGCCAGCAGCTTAGGAGTCCCCTCTGGAAACACCATATATTTT.

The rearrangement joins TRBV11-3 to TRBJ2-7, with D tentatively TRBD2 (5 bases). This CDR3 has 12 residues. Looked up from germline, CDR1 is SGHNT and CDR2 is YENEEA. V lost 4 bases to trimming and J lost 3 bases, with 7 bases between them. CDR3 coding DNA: TGTGCCAGCAGCTGGAGCGGCTACGAGCAGTACTTC. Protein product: CASSWSGYEQYF.

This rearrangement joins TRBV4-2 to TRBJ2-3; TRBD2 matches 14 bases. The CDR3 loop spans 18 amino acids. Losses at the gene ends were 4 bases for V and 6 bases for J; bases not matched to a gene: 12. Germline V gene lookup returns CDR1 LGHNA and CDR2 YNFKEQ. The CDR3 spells CASSREVGTSGGRDTQYF. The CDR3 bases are TGTGCCAGCAGCCGAGAAGTTGGGACTAGCGGGGGAAGGGATACGCAGTATTTT.

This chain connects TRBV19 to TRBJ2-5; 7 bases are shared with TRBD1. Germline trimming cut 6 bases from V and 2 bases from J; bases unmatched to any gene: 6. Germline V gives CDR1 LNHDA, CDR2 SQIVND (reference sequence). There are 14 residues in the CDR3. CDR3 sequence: CASSKPGQQETQYF. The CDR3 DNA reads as TGTGCCAGTAGCAAACCGGGACAGCAAGAGACCCAGTACTTC.

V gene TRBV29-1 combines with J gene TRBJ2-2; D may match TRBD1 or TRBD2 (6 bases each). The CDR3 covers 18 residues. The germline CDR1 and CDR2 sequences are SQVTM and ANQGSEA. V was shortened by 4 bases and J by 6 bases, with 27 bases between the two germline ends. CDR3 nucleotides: TGCAGCGTTGCCTCCCAGGGGTCGGGAGCCCGTGTGTCCGGGGAGCTGTTTTTT. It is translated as CSVASQGSGARVSGELFF.

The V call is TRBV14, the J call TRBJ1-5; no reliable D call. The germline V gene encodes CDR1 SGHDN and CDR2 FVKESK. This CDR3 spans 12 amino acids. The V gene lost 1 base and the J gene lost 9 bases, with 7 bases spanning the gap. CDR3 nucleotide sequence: TGTGCCAGCAGCCAAGGGGGTCTGCCCCAGCATTTT. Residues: CASSQGGLPQHF.

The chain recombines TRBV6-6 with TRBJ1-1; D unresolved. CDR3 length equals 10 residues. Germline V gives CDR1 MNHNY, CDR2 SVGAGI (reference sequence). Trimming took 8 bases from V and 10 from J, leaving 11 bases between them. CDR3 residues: CASGNTVAFF. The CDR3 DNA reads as TGTGCCAGCGGGAACACGGTAGCTTTCTTT.